Listed below are T cell receptor beta chains from one sample, sequenced in a study of blood T cell repertoires in COVID-19. The assay was immunoSEQ multiplex PCR, and TCRdb's table has in-frame clones only and misses some. The repertoire holds approximately 240,000 clones, with approximately 84% as singletons. Sample: peripheral blood. The source is a man aged 50 to 59 who had recovered from COVID-19. Both conserved end residues are part of each CDR3. A D gene is named only where the DNA matches it firmly. Clone size is shown for a subset of rows, as once, few, many or a class of expanded clone.

D	V	J	size	DNA	CDR3
TRBD1	TRBV5-1	TRBJ1-4	.	TGCGCCAGCAGAGCCCCGACAGGGGTCGGGGAAAAACTGTTTTTT	CASRAPTGVGEKLFF
.	TRBV12-3/TRBV12-4	TRBJ1-5	.	TGTGCCAGCACCCTCGGAGGGGATCAGCCCCAGCATTTT	CASTLGGDQPQHF
.	TRBV28	TRBJ1-3	.	TGTGCCAGCAGTTTATCTCGGGGTCCCCTCTCTGGAAACACCATATATTTT	CASSLSRGPLSGNTIYF
TRBD2	TRBV19	TRBJ2-7	.	TGTGCCAGTAGTATTGCCGGGACTAGCGGGTCCTACGAGCAGTACTTC	CASSIAGTSGSYEQYF
TRBD1	TRBV19	TRBJ2-7	.	TGTGCCACCGAAACAGGAGACAGGGGAGTCTACGAGCAGTACTTC	CATETGDRGVYEQYF
.	TRBV7-2	TRBJ1-2	few	TGTGCCAGCAGCCCGTTTGAGGGTGGCTACACCTTC	CASSPFEGGYTF
TRBD1	TRBV6-6	TRBJ1-3	.	TGTGCCAGCACCTACAGGGGCAATACTGGAAACACCATATATTTT	CASTYRGNTGNTIYF
.	TRBV5-5	TRBJ1-2	few	TGTGCCAGCAGCTTGCGTGAGTCTTGGTATGGCTACACCTTC	CASSLRESWYGYTF
.	TRBV2	TRBJ1-3	.	TGTGCCAGCAGTGAACCAGTCTCTGGAAACACCATATATTTT	CASSEPVSGNTIYF
TRBD1	TRBV2	TRBJ2-1	.	TGTGCCAGCAGTAAATTGCAGGGGGCCACCTACAATGAGCAGTTCTTC	CASSKLQGATYNEQFF
TRBD1	TRBV5-6	TRBJ2-7	.	TGTGCCAGCAGCCCGGAGGGACAGGGGGCTCCCCACTCCTACGAGCAGTACTTC	CASSPEGQGAPHSYEQYF
.	TRBV29-1	TRBJ1-1	.	TGCAGCGTTGGCGGTAAGGTCCTGAACACTGAAGCTTTCTTT	CSVGGKVLNTEAFF
.	TRBV27	TRBJ1-6	.	TGTGCCAGCAGACCAGGTCCACAAGATAATTCACCCCTCCACTTT	CASRPGPQDNSPLHF
TRBD2	TRBV15	TRBJ2-2	.	TGTGCCACCAGCAGGTCCCAACTAGCGGGAGGGGTAGGGACCGGGGAGCTGTTTTTT	CATSRSQLAGGVGTGELFF
TRBD2	TRBV4-2	TRBJ2-7	once	TGTGCCAGCAGCCAAGATTTAGCGGGAGGCTCCTACGAGCAGTACTTC	CASSQDLAGGSYEQYF
.	TRBV2	TRBJ2-5	once	TGTGCCAGCAGTCCAAAAGAGACCCAGTACTTC	CASSPKETQYF
.	TRBV28	TRBJ1-2	few	TGTGCCAGCCCCCTCGGGACTAACTATGGCTACACCTTC	CASPLGTNYGYTF
.	TRBV7-9	TRBJ1-4	.	TGTGCCAGCAGCTTAGACGGGAATGAAAAACTGTTTTTT	CASSLDGNEKLFF
.	TRBV4-2	TRBJ1-5	.	TGTGCCAGCAGCCAAGGCGGGGGAAGCAATCAGCCCCAGCATTTT	CASSQGGGSNQPQHF
.	TRBV7-8	TRBJ1-5	once	TGTGCCAGCAGTCCACCGGGGAGGAGCAATCAGCCCCAGCATTTT	CASSPPGRSNQPQHF
.	TRBV28	TRBJ2-5	.	TGTGCCAGCAGCCTAAACCAAGAGACCCAGTACTTC	CASSLNQETQYF
.	TRBV7-6	TRBJ2-1	.	TGTGCCAGCAGCTTACGTCCTCCCCCAGGCCTCTACAATGAGCAGTTCTTC	CASSLRPPPGLYNEQFF
TRBD2	TRBV11-3	TRBJ2-1	.	TGTGCCAGCAGCTTTTTGGGAGCGGGAACTGGGGATGAGCAGTTCTTC	CASSFLGAGTGDEQFF
TRBD1	TRBV6-5	TRBJ2-1	.	TGTGCCAGCAGCGACAGGGTGAGGAATGAGCAGTTCTTC	CASSDRVRNEQFF
.	TRBV5-6	TRBJ2-7	.	TGTGCCAGCAGCAGTTTAGGGGGTAAGGTTGGCTACGAGCAGTACTTC	CASSSLGGKVGYEQYF
.	TRBV30	TRBJ1-3	.	TGTGCCTGGAACCCAGGGATCGGCTCTGGAAACACCATATATTTT	CAWNPGIGSGNTIYF
TRBD1	TRBV6-6	TRBJ2-2	.	TGTGCCAGCACCCCGGGACAGATCACCGGGGAGCTGTTTTTT	CASTPGQITGELFF
.	TRBV27	TRBJ2-7	.	TGTGCCAGCAGTTTCAACGCCCGGGAGCTGTACTTC	CASSFNARELYF
TRBD2	TRBV28	TRBJ2-7	once	TGTGCCAGCAGTTTAACGGCTAGCGGGAGCTACGAGCAGTACTTC	CASSLTASGSYEQYF
.	TRBV15	TRBJ2-7	.	TGTGCCACCAGCAGAGATTACGGGAGCTCCTACGAGCAGTACTTC	CATSRDYGSSYEQYF
TRBD1	TRBV7-9	TRBJ2-6	.	TGTGCCAGCAGCTTAGGGACAGGGCACTCTGGGGCCAACGTCCTGACTTTC	CASSLGTGHSGANVLTF
.	TRBV29-1	TRBJ2-2	.	TGCAGCGTTTCCGGAGCGACCGGGGAGCTGTTTTTT	CSVSGATGELFF
.	TRBV19	TRBJ1-6	once	TGTGCCAGTAGTCCCCGGGACTACAATTCACCCCTCCACTTT	CASSPRDYNSPLHF
TRBD2	TRBV27	TRBJ2-7	.	TGTGCCAGCAGTAGCGGGAGATGGTACGAGCAGTACTTC	CASSSGRWYEQYF
.	TRBV6-1	TRBJ2-6	.	TGTGCCAGCAGTGAATTAGGCTCCGGGATCAGGATCCTGACTTTC	CASSELGSGIRILTF
TRBD1	TRBV19	TRBJ2-1	.	TGTGCCAGTAGTATTATAACAGGGGGCGGGAATGAGCAGTTCTTC	CASSIITGGGNEQFF
.	TRBV28	TRBJ2-7	.	TGTGCCAGCAGTTTCGGTCGATCCCACGAGCAGTACTTC	CASSFGRSHEQYF
TRBD1	TRBV18	TRBJ2-5	.	TGTGCCAGCTCACAACGGACAGGGCTAGAGACCCAGTACTTC	CASSQRTGLETQYF
.	TRBV18	TRBJ1-1	.	TGTGCCAGCAATAGCGGACCGAACACTGAAGCTTTCTTT	CASNSGPNTEAFF
.	TRBV5-3	TRBJ2-2	.	TGTGCCAGAAGCCTAATTTTGGCGGGAAGGACCGGGGAGCTGTTTTTT	CARSLILAGRTGELFF
.	TRBV5-1	TRBJ1-1	few	TGCGCCAGCAGCCCCCGGGTCGAGGAGGCTGAAGCTTTCTTT	CASSPRVEEAEAFF
TRBD1	TRBV7-6	TRBJ1-6	.	TGTGCCAGCAGCCCTGGACAGGGCCATAATTCACCCCTCCACTTT	CASSPGQGHNSPLHF
.	TRBV28	TRBJ1-1	.	TGTGCCAGCAGTTCAGGACTGTACATGAACACTGAAGCTTTCTTT	CASSSGLYMNTEAFF
.	TRBV4-2	TRBJ1-2	.	TGTGCCAGCAGCCAAGATATCCGGGATGGCTACACCTTC	CASSQDIRDGYTF
.	TRBV10-1	TRBJ2-1	.	TGCGCCAGCAGTATGGTTAAAGGACTCTCTGGGAATGAGCAGTTCTTC	CASSMVKGLSGNEQFF
.	TRBV4-1	TRBJ2-3	.	TGCGCCAGCACACGTTTTAGCGGATCAGATACGCAGTATTTT	CASTRFSGSDTQYF
.	TRBV28	TRBJ1-1	.	TGTGCCAGCTTCGGTCCCGTGAACACTGAAGCTTTCTTT	CASFGPVNTEAFF
.	TRBV5-1	TRBJ2-5	.	TGCGCCAGCAGCCCCAGGCCAGGGGAGACCCAGTACTTC	CASSPRPGETQYF
.	TRBV15	TRBJ1-3	few	TGTGCCACCAGCAGGGACCGGAGGAGCCCTGGAAACACCATATATTTT	CATSRDRRSPGNTIYF
.	TRBV3-1/TRBV3-2	TRBJ1-3	.	TGTGCCAGCAGCCGGACAGCGGGGGGAAACACCATATATTTT	CASSRTAGGNTIYF
.	TRBV29-1	TRBJ2-2	.	TGCAGCGTTGCGACGGGACTTTCTGGGGAGCTGTTTTTT	CSVATGLSGELFF